This note documents a single TCR beta chain sequence. The time point is: pre-sensitization, week 0. This sample's treatment: therapeutic diphenylcyclopropenone sensitization with weekly scalp DPC. These data come from a study of human T cells and chemical hapten exposure. TCRdb used MiXCR to reprocess the RACE reads, holding one entry per CDR3 protein. This table has around 330,000 distinct CDR3 sequences, 5.5% appearing once. CDR1 MNHEY and CDR2 SMNVEV come from the germline V gene (reference sequence). The CDR3 runs to 13 residues. V gave up 8 bases and J gave up 8 bases, with 18 bases separating them.

Sequencing used whole blood, obtained in connection with sensitization to the hapten diphenylcyclopropenone (DPC). The rearrangement links TRBV27 to TRBJ1-1; the D is unclear. The sequence came from a woman aged 18-35 years with alopecia areata. Some clones in this sample may be carry-over from other donors' samples. CDR3 amino acids: CASLDVAGFEAFF. In nucleotides, the CDR3 is TGTGCCAGCTTGGACGTGGCCGGATTCGAAGCTTTCTTT.